One sample yielded the 6 T cell receptor beta chains listed below, sequenced in a study of blood T cells in healthy people across ages. Together with a sample-barcoded 5' primer, a J-beta primer mix was included in a second PCR lasting roughly 7 to 11 cycles. TCRdb fed the 5' RACE reads into MiXCR, producing one record per CDR3 protein. The sample holds around 2 million distinct CDR3 sequences, roughly two fifths seen once. Sequencing was carried out using blood. The source of these receptors is a human donor in good health.

This clonotype was seen only a few times. This chain joins TRBV4-1 and TRBJ2-1; 10 bases match TRBD2. The V gene's germline CDR1 is MGHRA and CDR2 YSYEKL. This CDR3 contains 18 residues. The V segment lost 0 bases and the J segment 2 bases; nucleotides outside the gene matches: 7. In nucleotides, the CDR3 is TGCGCCAGCAGCCAAGACCCACTAGCGGGATTAGCCTACAATGAGCAGTTCTTC. The encoded protein is CASSQDPLAGLAYNEQFF.

Comment on this clonotype: One end of the junction is discordant with germline, which a read error may explain. V gene TRBV6-1 combines with J gene TRBJ2-6, with TRBD1 matching over 8 bases. The CDR3 runs 16 residues. The V gene's germline CDR1 is MNHNS and CDR2 SASEGT. The CDR3 DNA is TGTGCCAGCAGTGGATTCAGGGGGCAAGGGGCCAACGTCCGGACTTTC. The encoded protein is CASSGFRGQGANVRTF.

The chain couples TRBV9 to TRBJ2-1, with a possible D match to TRBD2 (6 bases). The V and J ends lost 3 bases and 8 bases respectively, with 21 bases between them. CDR1 SGDLS and CDR2 YYNGEE come from the germline V gene. This CDR3 region has 16 residues. CDR3 region: CASSAAPGYGGDEQFF. The CDR3 nucleotides are TGTGCCAGCAGCGCGGCCCCGGGGTATGGAGGGGATGAGCAGTTCTTC. The variable domain in full, completed from reference TRBV9 and TRBJ2-1, reads DSGVTQTPKHLITATGQRVTLRCSPRSGDLSVYWYQQSLDQGLQFLIQYYNGEERAKGNILERFSAQQFPDLHSELNLSSLELGDSALYFCASSAAPGYGGDEQFFGPGTRLTVL.

The rearrangement joins TRBV20-1 to TRBJ1-1, with D perhaps matching TRBD1 (5 bases). Germline V gene data show CDR1 as DFQATT and CDR2 as SNEGSKA (reference sequence). The V end lost 1 base, the J end lost 3 bases, and 12 bases lay between the germline ends. The CDR3 is 14 amino acids. This CDR3 reads CSARGARGDTEAFF. CDR3 DNA sequence: TGCAGTGCTAGAGGGGCCCGAGGGGACACTGAAGCTTTCTTT.

The chain has TRBV28 and TRBJ2-5; D is perhaps TRBD2 (7 bases). Per germline, CDR1 MDHEN and CDR2 SYDVKM. V was pared by 7 bases and J by 0 bases, with 18 bases between. The CDR3 totals 16 residues. The CDR3 here is CASTRGGGINQETQYF. CDR3 coding DNA: TGTGCCAGCACAAGAGGGGGGGGAATAAACCAAGAGACCCAGTACTTC.

The chain carries TRBV6-1 and TRBJ1-1; 8 nucleotides line up with TRBD1. CDR1 and CDR2 from the germline V gene are MNHNS and SASEGT. This CDR3 has 15 amino acids. With V trimmed by 4 bases and J by 11 bases, 15 bases remained unmatched. In nucleotides, the CDR3 is TGTGCCAGCAGTGCCCTCGACAGGGGCCCCTCTTCCGCTTTCTTT. This codes for CASSALDRGPSSAFF.